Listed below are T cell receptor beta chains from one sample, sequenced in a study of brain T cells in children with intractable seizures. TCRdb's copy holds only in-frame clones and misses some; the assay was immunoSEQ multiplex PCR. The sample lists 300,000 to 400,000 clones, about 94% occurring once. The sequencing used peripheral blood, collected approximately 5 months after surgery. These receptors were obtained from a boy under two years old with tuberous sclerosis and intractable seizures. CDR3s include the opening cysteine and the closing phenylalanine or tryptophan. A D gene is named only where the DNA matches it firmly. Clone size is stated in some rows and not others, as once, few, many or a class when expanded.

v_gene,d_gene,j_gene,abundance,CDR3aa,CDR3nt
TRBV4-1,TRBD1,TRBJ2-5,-,CASSQGPGQGKETQYF,TGCGCCAGCAGCCAAGGCCCGGGACAGGGGAAAGAGACCCAGTACTTC
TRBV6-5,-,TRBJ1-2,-,CASSYSGTDVFSGYTF,TGTGCCAGCAGTTATTCCGGGACCGATGTGTTTTCTGGCTACACCTTC
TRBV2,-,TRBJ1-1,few,CASNPNLNTEAFF,TGTGCCAGCAATCCCAACCTGAACACTGAAGCTTTCTTT
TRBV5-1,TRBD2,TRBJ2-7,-,CASRGGTSGASYEQYF,TGCGCCAGCAGGGGGGGGACTAGCGGGGCCTCCTACGAGCAGTACTTC
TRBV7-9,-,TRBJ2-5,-,CASSLYELQETQYF,TGTGCCAGCAGCTTATATGAACTCCAAGAGACCCAGTACTTC
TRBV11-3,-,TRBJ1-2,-,CASSSDSVAAGYTF,TGTGCCAGCAGCTCCGACAGCGTGGCGGCTGGCTACACCTTC
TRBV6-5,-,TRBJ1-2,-,CASSYSDLLHGYTF,TGTGCCAGCAGTTACAGCGATCTACTTCATGGCTACACCTTC
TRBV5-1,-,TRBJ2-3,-,CASRGEADTQYF,TGCGCCAGCAGAGGGGAGGCAGATACGCAGTATTTT
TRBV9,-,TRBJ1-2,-,CASSVDGSYGYTF,TGTGCCAGCAGCGTAGACGGATCCTATGGCTACACCTTC
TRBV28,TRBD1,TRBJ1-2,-,CASSLQDRGYGYTF,TGTGCCAGCAGTCTCCAGGACAGGGGGTATGGCTACACCTTC
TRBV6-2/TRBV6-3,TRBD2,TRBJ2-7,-,CASSSLAGEPYEQYF,TGTGCCAGCAGTTCGCTGGCGGGAGAGCCCTACGAGCAGTACTTC
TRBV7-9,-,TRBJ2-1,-,CASSYPENNEQFF,TGTGCCAGCAGCTACCCGGAAAACAATGAGCAGTTCTTC
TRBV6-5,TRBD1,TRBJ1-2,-,CASSPTGGNGYTF,TGTGCCAGCAGCCCGACAGGGGGCAATGGCTACACCTTC
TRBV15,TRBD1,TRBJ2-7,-,CATSSPGQGFSLGSYEQYF,TGTGCCACCAGCAGCCCGGGACAGGGTTTCTCCCTTGGCTCCTACGAGCAGTACTTC
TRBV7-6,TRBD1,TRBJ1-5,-,CASSVGLGQDSGQPQHF,TGTGCCAGCAGCGTGGGCCTAGGACAGGACTCTGGGCAGCCCCAGCATTTT
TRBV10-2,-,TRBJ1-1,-,CASSLSLDSPEAFF,TGCGCCAGCAGTCTCTCCCTGGACAGCCCTGAAGCTTTCTTT
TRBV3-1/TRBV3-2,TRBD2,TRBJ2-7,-,CASSQLGSAGASSYEQYF,TGTGCCAGCAGCCAATTGGGATCAGCGGGGGCGAGCTCCTACGAGCAGTACTTC
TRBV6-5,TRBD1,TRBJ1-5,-,CASSLGDRGNQPQHF,TGTGCCAGCAGTTTGGGTGACAGGGGCAATCAGCCCCAGCATTTT
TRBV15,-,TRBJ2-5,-,CATSRDGLQETQYF,TGTGCCACCAGCAGAGATGGGCTTCAAGAGACCCAGTACTTC
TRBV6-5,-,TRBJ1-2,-,CASSPTGGANYGYTF,TGTGCCAGCAGCCCCACGGGGGGAGCTAACTATGGCTACACCTTC
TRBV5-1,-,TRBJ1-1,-,CASSLHNTEAFF,TGCGCCAGCAGCTTGCACAACACTGAAGCTTTCTTT
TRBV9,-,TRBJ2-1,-,CASSPWMVGDYNEQFF,TGTGCCAGCAGCCCCTGGATGGTAGGGGACTACAATGAGCAGTTCTTC
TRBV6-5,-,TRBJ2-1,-,CASSVIAEYNEQFF,TGTGCCAGCTCGGTCATAGCGGAGTACAATGAGCAGTTCTTC
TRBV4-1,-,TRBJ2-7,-,CASSQDQGALNEQYF,TGCGCCAGCAGCCAAGATCAAGGTGCGTTGAACGAGCAGTACTTC
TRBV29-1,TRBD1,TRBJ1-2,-,CSVPGQGNYGYTF,TGCAGCGTGCCGGGACAGGGGAACTATGGCTACACCTTC
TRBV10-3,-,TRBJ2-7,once,CAIGGSHSYEQYF,TGTGCCATCGGTGGATCTCACTCCTACGAGCAGTACTTC
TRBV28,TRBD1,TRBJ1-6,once,CASRSPGQGNSPLHF,TGTGCCAGCAGAAGCCCGGGACAGGGAAATTCACCCCTCCACTTT